What follows describes a single T cell receptor (beta chain). Antigen specificity is unknown. Assay used: immunoSEQ multiplex PCR; TCRdb lists only in-frame clones, some missing. The sample has 100,000 to 150,000 clones, about 94% seen once; the top ten hold roughly 6.6%. These data originate in a study of T cell responses to AZD1222 COVID-19 vaccine. Regarding the study as a whole: Baseline serostatus was positive in only six AZD1222 recipients.

V lost 1 base and J lost 2, with 13 bases in between. This CDR3 is 16 amino acids long. Per germline, CDR1 LGHNA and CDR2 YNFKEQ. This sample comprised peripheral blood, obtained on day 0 of AZD1222 vaccination. The chain combines TRBV4-2 with TRBJ2-3, with a tentative D call TRBD2 (6 bases). The TCR was taken from an adult in good health. Written as DNA, the CDR3 is TGTGCCAGCAGCCAAGGTAGCGGAACCGCCACAGATACGCAGTATTTT. Amino acids: CASSQGSGTATDTQYF.